This passage covers 9 T cell receptor beta chains from one sample sequenced in a study of blood T cell repertoires in COVID-19. Some clones are missing from TCRdb's copy, which holds only in-frame ones; the method was immunoSEQ multiplex PCR. The profile shows some 160,000 clones, roughly 89% of them singletons. Sequenced sample: peripheral blood. These receptors all stem from a woman between 65 and 79 years old with COVID-19, enrolled during active disease.

The chain uses TRBV10-3 and TRBJ2-6, with 7 bases identical to TRBD1. The germline CDR1 and CDR2 sequences are ENHRY and SYGVKD. The V gene end was trimmed by 4 bases and the J gene end by 0 bases; junction bases not matched to a gene: 3. This CDR3 is 16 amino acids long. The CDR3 region has the DNA TGTGCCATCAGTGGGGGACAGAGCTCTGGGGCCAACGTCCTGACTTTC. This sequence encodes CAISGGQSSGANVLTF.

The chain links TRBV29-1 to TRBJ2-2; 7 nucleotides match TRBD2. After removal of 4 bases from V and 1 base from J, the junction contained 6 bases not matched to a gene. CDR3 length: 15 amino acids. Germline V gene sequence: CDR1 SQVTM, CDR2 ANQGSEA. The CDR3 DNA follows: TGCAGCGTTGGCAGCGGGGCCAGGAACACCGGGGAGCTGTTTTTT. Encoded protein: CSVGSGARNTGELFF.

The rearrangement joins TRBV19 to TRBJ1-5; no clear D gene. This CDR3 comprises 17 residues. Germline V gene lookup returns CDR1 LNHDA and CDR2 SQIVND (reference sequence). Trimming left V 7 bases short and J 4 bases short, with 23 bases between. The CDR3 nucleotides read TGTGCCAGTAACCCACTAACCGAGGGTTTCCAAAATCAGCCCCAGCATTTT. Translating it yields CASNPLTEGFQNQPQHF.

The V and J genes are TRBV6-5 and TRBJ2-7; possible D gene TRBD1, 5 bases. The germline V gene encodes CDR1 MNHEY and CDR2 SVGAGI. V gave up 5 bases and J gave up 3 bases, with 17 bases separating them. The CDR3 consists of 15 residues. The CDR3 coding sequence is TGTGCCAGCAGTCCCCCCGGCAGGGTCCTCTACGAGCAGTACTTC. Translation: CASSPPGRVLYEQYF.

This chain links TRBV3-1 (or the pseudogene TRBV3-2) with TRBJ1-2; 7 bases are a match to TRBD1. Trimming removed 2 bases from V and 7 bases from J; junction bases left unmatched: 10. CDR3 length: 15 amino acids. Germline CDR1 and CDR2: LGHDT and YNNKEL (reference sequence). The CDR3 sequence: CASSQWDRSRGGYTF. CDR3 coding DNA: TGTGCCAGCAGCCAATGGGACAGAAGTAGGGGTGGCTACACCTTC.

The V call is TRBV3-1 (or the pseudogene TRBV3-2), the J call TRBJ1-1; D is possibly TRBD1 (6 bases). The CDR3 is made up of 14 amino acids. Germline V CDR1 and CDR2: LGHDT, YNNKEL (reference sequence). The germline V and J ends were trimmed by 4 bases and 3 bases, with 12 bases remaining between them. In nucleotides, the CDR3 is TGTGCCAGCAGCCCGCAGGGGTTGGACACTGAAGCTTTCTTT. Translation: CASSPQGLDTEAFF.

The gene calls are TRBV9 and TRBJ1-3, with a tentative D call TRBD1 (6 bases). This CDR3 is built from 17 residues. Germline V gene sequence: CDR1 SGDLS, CDR2 YYNGEE. With 0 bases removed from V and 0 bases from J, the gap between germline ends came to 13 bases. CDR3 in amino acids: CASSVADRTNSGNTIYF. For the CDR3, the DNA is TGTGCCAGCAGCGTAGCCGACAGGACAAACTCTGGAAACACCATATATTTT.

This clone was counted once. The chain has TRBV5-1 and TRBJ1-4, with TRBD1 as a possible D gene (6 bases). Germline values: CDR1 SGHRS, CDR2 YFSETQ. The CDR3 loop spans 14 amino acids. Trimming removed 0 bases from V and 8 bases from J, with 11 bases in between. The CDR3 here is CASSLEQGREKLFF. Written as DNA, the CDR3 is TGCGCCAGCAGCTTGGAACAGGGACGGGAAAAACTGTTTTTT.

The chain joins TRBV3-1 (or the pseudogene TRBV3-2) to TRBJ1-1; weak D call: TRBD1 (5 bases). The CDR3 is 14 amino acids. V lost 3 bases and J lost 5, with 13 bases in between. Germline V gives CDR1 LGHDT, CDR2 YNNKEL (reference sequence). The CDR3 bases are TGTGCCAGCAGCCACGGCAGGGTGGGAACTGAAGCTTTCTTT. Translated, it gives CASSHGRVGTEAFF.